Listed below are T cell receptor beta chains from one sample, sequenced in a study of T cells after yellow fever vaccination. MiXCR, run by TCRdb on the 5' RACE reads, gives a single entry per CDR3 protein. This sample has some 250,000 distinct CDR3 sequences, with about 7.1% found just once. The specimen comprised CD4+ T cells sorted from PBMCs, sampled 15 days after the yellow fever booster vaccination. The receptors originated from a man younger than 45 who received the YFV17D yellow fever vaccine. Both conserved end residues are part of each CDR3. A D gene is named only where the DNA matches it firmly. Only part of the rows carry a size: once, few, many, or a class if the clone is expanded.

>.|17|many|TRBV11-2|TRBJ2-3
CASSWRGAHLSTDTQYF
TGTGCCAGCAGCTGGAGGGGTGCCCACCTAAGCACAGATACGCAGTATTTT
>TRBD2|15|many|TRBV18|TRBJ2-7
CASSSGTSGTYEQYF
TGTGCCAGCTCATCCGGGACTAGCGGAACCTACGAGCAGTACTTC
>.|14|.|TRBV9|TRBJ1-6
CASSGDPTTSPLHF
TGTGCCAGCAGCGGGGACCCTACGACCTCACCCCTCCACTTT
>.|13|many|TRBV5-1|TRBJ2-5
CASSLELGETQYF
TGCGCCAGCAGCTTGGAGCTCGGAGAGACCCAGTACTTC
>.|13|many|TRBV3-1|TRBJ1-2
CASSPRARYGYTF
TGTGCCAGCAGCCCCCGGGCCCGTTATGGCTACACCTTC
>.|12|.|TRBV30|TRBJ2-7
CAWSETLGPQYF
TGTGCCTGGAGCGAAACTCTGGGACCTCAGTACTTC
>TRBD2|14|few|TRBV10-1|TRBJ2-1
CASSPGTSRYEQFF
TGCGCCAGCAGCCCCGGGACTAGTCGGTATGAGCAGTTCTTC
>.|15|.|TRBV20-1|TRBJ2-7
CSASLAARWVYEQYF
TGCAGTGCTAGCCTAGCTGCCCGGTGGGTCTACGAGCAGTACTTC
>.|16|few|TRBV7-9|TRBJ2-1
CASSLGQLRAYNEQFF
TGTGCCAGCAGCTTAGGTCAGTTGAGGGCCTACAATGAGCAGTTCTTC
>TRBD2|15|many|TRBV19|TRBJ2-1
CASSSGLAVYNEQFF
TGTGCCTCTTCGTCGGGACTAGCGGTTTACAATGAGCAGTTCTTC
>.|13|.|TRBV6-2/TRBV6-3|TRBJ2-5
CASSFGRVETQYF
TGTGCCAGCAGTTTTGGCAGGGTAGAGACCCAGTACTTC
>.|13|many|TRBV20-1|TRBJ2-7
CSARAGEDYEQYF
TGCAGTGCTAGGGCAGGGGAGGACTACGAGCAGTACTTC
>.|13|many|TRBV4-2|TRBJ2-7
CASSPEGNREQYF
TGTGCCAGCAGCCCGGAGGGAAATCGCGAGCAGTACTTC
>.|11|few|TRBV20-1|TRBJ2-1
CSAQTGRVQFF
TGCAGTGCCCAGACGGGCAGGGTTCAGTTCTTC
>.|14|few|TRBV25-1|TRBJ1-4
CASSGLGPNEKLFF
TGTGCCAGCAGTGGACTAGGGCCTAATGAAAAACTGTTTTTT
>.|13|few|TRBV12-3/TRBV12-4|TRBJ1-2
CASSLDENYGYTF
TGTGCCAGCAGTTTAGACGAAAACTATGGCTACACCTTC
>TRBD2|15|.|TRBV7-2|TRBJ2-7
CASSKVAGLTYEQYF
TGTGCCAGCAGCAAGGTAGCGGGATTAACCTACGAGCAGTACTTC
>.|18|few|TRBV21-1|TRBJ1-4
CASSKVRDRESTNEKLFF
TGTGCCAGCAGCAAAGTCAGGGACAGGGAATCCACTAATGAAAAACTGTTTTTT
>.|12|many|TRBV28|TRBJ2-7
CASSLLRDEQYF
TGTGCCAGCAGTTTACTTAGGGACGAGCAGTACTTC
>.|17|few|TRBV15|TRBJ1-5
CATSRDPGRGSNQPQHF
TGTGCCACCAGCAGAGATCCCGGTAGAGGGAGCAATCAGCCCCAGCATTTT
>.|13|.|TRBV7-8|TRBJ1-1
CASSSNGLEEAFF
TGTGCCAGCAGCTCTAACGGTCTTGAAGAAGCTTTCTTT
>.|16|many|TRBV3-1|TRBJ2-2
CASSQGGYLNTGELFF
TGTGCCAGCAGCCAAGGTGGCTACCTGAACACCGGGGAGCTGTTTTTT
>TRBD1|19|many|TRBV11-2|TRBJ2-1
CASSQGDVGTPPLYNEQFF
TGTGCCAGCAGCCAGGGGGATGTGGGAACCCCGCCCCTATACAATGAGCAGTTCTTC
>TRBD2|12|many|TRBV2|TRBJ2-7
CASRTSGYEQYF
TGTGCCAGCCGGACTAGCGGCTACGAGCAGTACTTC
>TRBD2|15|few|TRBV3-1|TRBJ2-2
CASSRAGLDAGELFF
TGTGCCAGCAGCCGAGCGGGACTAGATGCCGGGGAGCTGTTTTTT
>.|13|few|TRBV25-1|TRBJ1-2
CASSSDSNYGYTF
TGTGCCAGCAGTTCCGACAGTAACTATGGCTACACCTTC
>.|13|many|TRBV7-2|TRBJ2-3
CASSKGSADTQYF
TGTGCCAGCAGTAAGGGGAGTGCGGATACGCAGTATTTT
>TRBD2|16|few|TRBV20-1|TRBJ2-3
CSAKRTSGRSSDTQYF
TGCAGTGCTAAACGTACTAGCGGGAGGAGCTCAGATACGCAGTATTTT
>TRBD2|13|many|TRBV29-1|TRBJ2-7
CSVVAGGPVEQYF
TGCAGCGTCGTAGCGGGAGGGCCTGTTGAGCAGTACTTC
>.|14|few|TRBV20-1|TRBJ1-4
CSAMSGMWDEKLFF
TGCAGTGCTATGTCAGGGATGTGGGATGAAAAACTGTTTTTT
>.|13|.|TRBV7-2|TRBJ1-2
CASSLRSAYGYTF
TGTGCCAGCAGCCTCAGAAGTGCCTATGGCTACACCTTC
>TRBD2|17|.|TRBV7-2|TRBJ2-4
CASSPRTSGGTKNIQYF
TGTGCCAGCAGCCCGAGGACTAGCGGAGGGACCAAAAACATTCAGTACTTC
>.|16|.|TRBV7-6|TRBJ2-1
CASSLLAQSSYNEQFF
TGTGCCAGCAGCTTATTAGCGCAGAGCTCCTACAATGAGCAGTTCTTC
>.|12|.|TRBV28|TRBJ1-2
CASRQGLGGYTF
TGTGCCAGCAGACAGGGTTTGGGCGGCTACACCTTC
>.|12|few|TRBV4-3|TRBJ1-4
CASRGGNEKLFF
TGCGCCAGCAGAGGCGGGAATGAAAAACTGTTTTTT
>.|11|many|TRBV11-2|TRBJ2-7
CASSLSDEQYF
TGTGCCAGCAGCTTAAGCGACGAGCAGTACTTC
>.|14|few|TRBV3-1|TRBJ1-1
CASSRYPRNTEAFF
TGTGCCAGCAGCCGCTACCCCAGGAACACTGAAGCTTTCTTT
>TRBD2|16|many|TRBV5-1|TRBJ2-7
CASSLNLAGKAYEQYF
TGCGCCAGCTCCCTAAATCTAGCGGGAAAAGCCTACGAGCAGTACTTC
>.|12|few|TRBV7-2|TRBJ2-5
CASSPRLIPQYF
TGTGCCAGCAGCCCACGTCTAATCCCCCAGTACTTC
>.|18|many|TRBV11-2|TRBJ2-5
CASSLGVRNYRGEETQYF
TGTGCCAGCAGCTTAGGAGTTCGCAACTATCGAGGGGAAGAGACCCAGTACTTC
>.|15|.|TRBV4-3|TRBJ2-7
CASSQDPQNSYEQYF
TGCGCCAGCAGCCAAGACCCCCAGAACTCCTACGAGCAGTACTTC
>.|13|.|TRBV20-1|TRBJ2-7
CSATLSRAYEQYF
TGCAGTGCGACCCTAAGCAGGGCCTACGAGCAGTACTTC
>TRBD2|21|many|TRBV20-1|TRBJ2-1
CSARAALTGTSGRSSYNEQFF
TGCAGTGCTAGAGCCGCCCTCACCGGGACTAGCGGGAGAAGCTCCTACAATGAGCAGTTCTTC
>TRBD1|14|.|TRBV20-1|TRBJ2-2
CSANKVGQTGELFF
TGCAGTGCTAATAAGGTGGGACAGACCGGGGAGCTGTTTTTT
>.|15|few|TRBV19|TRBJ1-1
CASTELRTSNTEAFF
TGTGCCAGTACAGAGCTAAGGACCTCGAACACTGAAGCTTTCTTT
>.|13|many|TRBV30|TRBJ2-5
CAWHRLVQETQYF
TGTGCCTGGCACCGACTAGTACAAGAGACCCAGTACTTC
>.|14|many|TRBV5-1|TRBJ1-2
CASSLADDVHGYTF
TGCGCCAGCAGCTTGGCCGACGACGTTCATGGCTACACCTTC
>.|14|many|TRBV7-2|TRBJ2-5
CASSLFGREETQYF
TGTGCCAGCAGCTTATTCGGCAGGGAAGAGACCCAGTACTTC
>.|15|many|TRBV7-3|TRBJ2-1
CASSLRDTIYNEQFF
TGTGCCAGCAGCTTAAGAGACACCATATACAATGAGCAGTTCTTC
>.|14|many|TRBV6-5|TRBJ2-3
CASSSHVGTDTQYF
TGTGCCAGCAGTTCCCACGTGGGGACAGATACGCAGTATTTT
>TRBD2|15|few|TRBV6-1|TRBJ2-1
CASSGAGISYNEQFF
TGTGCCAGCAGTGGAGCGGGAATCTCCTACAATGAGCAGTTCTTC
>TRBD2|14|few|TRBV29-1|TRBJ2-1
CSGGLLAGANEQFF
TGCAGCGGCGGCCTGCTAGCGGGAGCCAATGAGCAGTTCTTC
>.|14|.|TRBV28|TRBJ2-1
CASSFSGLLNEQFF
TGTGCCAGCAGTTTTTCGGGACTCCTCAATGAGCAGTTCTTC
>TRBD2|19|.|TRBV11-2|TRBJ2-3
CASSPWTWVAGETGDTQYF
TGTGCCAGCAGCCCATGGACTTGGGTAGCGGGAGAAACCGGGGATACGCAGTATTTT
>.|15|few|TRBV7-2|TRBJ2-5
CASTPPGGLEETQYF
TGTGCCAGCACCCCCCCTGGGGGGCTAGAAGAGACCCAGTACTTC
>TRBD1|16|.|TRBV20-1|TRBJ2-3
CSVLGTDTDQTDTQYF
TGCAGTGTCCTAGGGACAGATACAGACCAAACAGATACGCAGTATTTT
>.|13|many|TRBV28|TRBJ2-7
CANWSGIRNEQYF
TGTGCCAACTGGAGTGGAATAAGAAACGAGCAGTACTTC